The 27 T cell receptor beta chains listed next were all sequenced from one sample in a study of CD8+ T cells in alopecia areata. The sequencing template was cDNA reverse transcribed from extracted RNA. Sequencing used immunoSEQ multiplex PCR; TCRdb keeps in-frame clones, though not all of them. Singletons are absent from the sample, which has about 110,000 clones. Source material: lesional skin. These receptors were obtained from a C3H/HeJ mouse with alopecia areata. Mouse MHC haplotype: H2-k.

This clone was counted only a few times. At residue 13, the TCRdb amino acid sequence and the translated nucleotide sequence differ, so the protein here is the DNA translation. These gene names are mouse names. The read terminates 3 residues ahead of where the CDR3 ends, so the germline J gene completes it. The V call is TRBV19, the J call TRBJ1-3, with D perhaps matching TRBD1 (6 bases). The ends were cut back, 5 bases at V and 0 bases at J, with 15 bases in the middle. Germline CDR1 and CDR2: FNHDT and SITEND (reference sequence). This CDR3 spans 16 amino acids. The covered CDR3 bases are TGTGCCAGCAGACTCGGGACAATCAATTCTGGAAATACG. Its protein is CASRLGTINSGNT. The whole CDR3 sequence is CASRLGTINSGNTLYF.

This clone was counted a few times. Germline and genes here are mouse. The read gets to within 4 residues of the CDR3 end, and the germline J gene fills in the rest. The chain has TRBV19 and TRBJ2-7; 10 positions match TRBD1. This CDR3 is 15 amino acids long. The germline V gene has CDR1 FNHDT and CDR2 SITEND (reference sequence). CDR3: CASSISDRGIYEQYF. The sequenced CDR3 bases are TGTGCCAGCAGTATCTCGGACAGGGGGATATAT.

This clone was observed at least ten times. The listed genes are named as in mouse. The CDR3 end lies 4 residues beyond the end of the read and is filled in from the germline J gene. This chain uses TRBV13-3 with TRBJ2-1, with TRBD1 matching 9 bases. The V gene end was trimmed by 1 base and the J gene end by 3 bases; junction bases not matched to a gene: 5. Germline V gene lookup returns CDR1 NNHDY and CDR2 SYVADS. This CDR3 is 16 amino acids long. The DNA read from the CDR3 is TGTGCCAGCAGTGATATATGGGACAGGGTCTATGCT. Amino acids: CASSDIWDRVYA. The complete CDR3 protein is CASSDIWDRVYAEQFF.

This clone was seen only a few times. The gene names here belong to mouse. The read comes to an end 4 residues before the CDR3 does, leaving the germline J gene to fill in the end. The chain carries TRBV19 and TRBJ2-5; 9 bases line up with TRBD1. Germline-derived CDR1 and CDR2 are FNHDT and SITEND (reference sequence). The trim removed 5 bases at V and 2 bases at J, leaving 3 bases unmatched. This CDR3 comprises 14 residues. The sequenced part of the CDR3 DNA is TGTGCCAGCAGGACAGGGGGGAGCCAAGAC. Its protein is CASRTGGSQD. The whole CDR3 sequence reads CASRTGGSQDTQYF. The whole variable domain, remainder taken from reference TRBV19 and TRBJ2-5, is GGIITQTPKFLIGQEGQKLTLKCQQNFNHDTMYWYRQDSGKGLRLIYYSITENDLQKGDLSEGYDASREKKSSFSLTVTSAQKNEMAVFLCASRTGGSQDTQYFGPGTRLLVL.

This clone was seen a handful of times. Mouse gene names and germline throughout. The observed sequence ends 4 residues before the CDR3 terminus, with the missing tail filled in from the germline J gene. V gene TRBV19 combines with J gene TRBJ1-1; 7 nucleotides agree with TRBD1. Germline loops: CDR1 FNHDT, CDR2 SITEND (reference sequence). This CDR3 is 14 amino acids long. With V trimmed by 0 bases and J by 3 bases, 2 bases remained unmatched. The DNA read from the CDR3 is TGTGCCAGCAGTATAGGGGACAGTTACACA. This gives the protein CASSIGDSYT. The whole CDR3 reads CASSIGDSYTEVFF.

The sample holds a few counts of this clone. Germline and genes here are mouse. The read ends 4 residues early relative to the CDR3; the germline J gene fills the gap. The V and J genes are TRBV13-1 and TRBJ2-3; 12 nucleotides line up with TRBD2. This CDR3 has 15 amino acids. In germline, CDR1 is NSHNY, CDR2 SYGAGN. The sequenced CDR3 bases are TGTGCCAGCAGTGGCCGGGACTGGGGGGAAGAA. Translated, it gives CASSGRDWGEE. From start to end, the CDR3 is CASSGRDWGEETLYF.

In its sample, this clone was seen a few times. Gene names are the mouse ones. The read finishes 4 residues shy of the CDR3 end, and the germline J gene is used to complete it. The chain links TRBV13-3 to TRBJ2-5, with D possibly being TRBD2 (6 bases). V was shortened by 2 bases and J by 1 base, with 11 bases between the two germline ends. The CDR3 is 15 residues long. From germline, CDR1 is NNHDY and CDR2 SYVADS. The CDR3 sequence: CASSETWGYQDTQYF. The sequenced part of the CDR3 DNA is TGTGCCAGCAGTGAGACCTGGGGATACCAAGAC.

This clone was counted between two and nine times. The listed genes are named as in mouse. The read comes to an end 4 residues before the CDR3 does, leaving the germline J gene to fill in the end. The rearrangement uses TRBV13-3 and TRBJ2-2, with D perhaps matching TRBD2 (7 bases). Germline values: CDR1 NNHDY, CDR2 SYVADS. There are 15 residues in the CDR3. The V end was cut by 1 base, the J end by 4 bases, with 11 bases between. CDR3 region: CASSDLGGPTGQLYF. CDR3 DNA (partial): TGTGCCAGCAGTGATTTGGGGGGCCCCACCGGG.

This clone turned up a few times. Mouse gene names and germline throughout. The read falls 4 residues short of the CDR3 end, and the missing part is taken from the germline J gene. The rearrangement uses TRBV13-3 and TRBJ1-1; perhaps TRBD1 as D (6 bases). There are 15 residues in the CDR3. The germline V gene has CDR1 NNHDY and CDR2 SYVADS. Partial CDR3 DNA: TGTGCCAGCAGTGAGGGGGACTGGGGGGGCGGA. Protein product: CASSEGDWGGG. The whole CDR3 region reads CASSEGDWGGGEVFF.

This clone was counted at least ten times. Gene names and germline match the mouse. The read falls 4 residues short of the CDR3 end, and the missing part is taken from the germline J gene. This chain uses TRBV13-3 with TRBJ2-5, with 11 bases identical to TRBD1. The CDR3 is 16 amino acids. Germline loops: CDR1 NNHDY, CDR2 SYVADS. With 0 bases clipped from V and 0 bases from J, the junction kept 0 bases outside the gene matches. The CDR3 DNA, read in part, is TGTGCCAGCAGTGATGGGGACAGGGGGAACCAAGAC. Protein product: CASSDGDRGNQD. The complete CDR3 reads CASSDGDRGNQDTQYF.

To note about this clone: Gene names and germline match the mouse. The read terminates 4 residues ahead of where the CDR3 ends, so the germline J gene completes it. The chain carries TRBV13-3 and TRBJ1-2; D unresolved. With 4 bases removed from V and 0 bases from J, the gap between germline ends came to 10 bases. Germline CDR1 and CDR2: NNHDY and SYVADS. This CDR3 spans 14 amino acids. CDR3 residues: CASSHRAANSDYTF. The DNA read from the CDR3 is TGTGCCAGCAGTCACAGAGCTGCAAACTCC.

On this clone itself: The protein listed by TCRdb differs at residue 12 from the translated DNA, so the DNA translation is shown. The gene symbols are mouse symbols. Sequencing ends 3 residues short of the CDR3 end; the germline J gene provides the rest. The chain employs TRBV13-3 and TRBJ1-3; D might be TRBD1 (6 bases). The V end was cut by 6 bases, the J end by 0 bases, with 13 bases between. Germline lookup yields CDR1 NNHDY and CDR2 SYVADS. This CDR3 has 15 amino acids. CDR3 residues: CASTDRQFSGNTLYF. The sequenced part of the CDR3 DNA is TGTGCCAGCACCGACAGGCAATTTTCTGGAAATACG.

This clone has a handful of counts. The genes are named according to mouse. The covered CDR3 bases are TGTGCCAGCAGTGCCCGACTGGGGGGGGATGCT. Translation: CASSARLGGDA. The complete CDR3 protein is CASSARLGGDAEQFF. The chain uses TRBV13-1 and TRBJ2-1, with TRBD2 matching over 11 bases. The missing CDR3 end, 4 residues past where the read stops, is filled in from the germline J gene. Germline V gene sequence: CDR1 NSHNY, CDR2 SYGAGN. Losses at the gene ends were 3 bases for V and 5 bases for J; bases not matched to a gene: 4. CDR3 size: 15 residues.

Turning to this clone: Gene names are mouse gene names. With the read ending 4 residues before the CDR3 end, the germline J gene is used to fill in that end. The V and J genes are TRBV17 and TRBJ2-7; TRBD1 is a possible D gene (5 bases). The CDR3 sequence is 14 residues long. V lost 0 bases and J lost 2, with 8 bases in between. Germline V gene lookup returns CDR1 MNHDT and CDR2 YYDKIL. The CDR3 DNA, read in part, is TGTGCTAGCAGTAGAGAAGACAGACCCTAT. Its translation: CASSREDRPY. The full CDR3 reads CASSREDRPYEQYF. Together with reference TRBV17 and TRBJ2-7, the CDR3 gives the full variable domain: DTTVKQNPRYKLARVGKPVNLICSQTMNHDTMYWYQKKPNQAPKLLLFYYDKILNREADTFEKFQSSRPNNSFCSLYIGSAGLEYSAMYLCASSREDRPYEQYFGPGTRLTVL.

This clone was seen a handful of times. The gene names here belong to mouse. The read stops 4 residues short of the end of the CDR3; the missing end is completed from the germline J gene. The rearrangement joins TRBV13-3 to TRBJ2-1, with TRBD1 matching 11 bases. This CDR3 spans 16 amino acids. The V gene's germline CDR1 is NNHDY and CDR2 SYVADS. J lost 2 bases, V lost 3 bases, and 4 bases had no gene match. Partial CDR3 DNA: TGTGCCAGCAGTGGGACAGGGGGCCTCTACTATGCT. Translating gives CASSGTGGLYYA. The entire CDR3 protein is CASSGTGGLYYAEQFF.

Details on this clone: Gene names refer to mouse genes. The read terminates 4 residues ahead of where the CDR3 ends, so the germline J gene completes it. The chain recombines TRBV19 with TRBJ2-2; 13 bases line up with TRBD2. Germline-derived CDR1 and CDR2 are FNHDT and SITEND (reference sequence). Trimming at V came to 5 bases and at J to 1 base, leaving 5 bases not matched to a gene. This CDR3 comprises 17 residues. This chain's CDR3 is CASRPGLGGENTGQLYF. The part of the CDR3 DNA that was read is TGTGCCAGCAGACCGGGACTGGGGGGGGAAAACACCGGG.

As concerns this clone: The protein in this entry is translated from the DNA; at residue 12 it differs from the protein listed in TCRdb. Gene names follow the mouse nomenclature. The CDR3 goes on 3 residues after the read ends, and that part is filled in from the germline J gene. The chain carries TRBV1 and TRBJ1-6, with D possibly being TRBD1 (6 bases). TRBJ1-6 is an ORF; its function is uncertain. Trimming shortened V by 0 bases and J by 6 bases, and 9 bases separated the two germline ends. The CDR3 has 15 amino acids. Germline V gives CDR1 NSQYPW, CDR2 LRSPGD (reference sequence). The CDR3 reads CTCSAEQGFNSPLYF. The sequenced CDR3 bases are TGCACCTGCAGTGCAGAACAGGGATTTAATTCGCCC.

In its sample, this clone was seen many times. The gene symbols are mouse symbols. The read gets to within 4 residues of the CDR3 end, and the germline J gene fills in the rest. The chain carries TRBV1 and TRBJ2-1; the match to TRBD2 covers 9 bases. This CDR3 region has 16 residues. Germline CDR1 is NSQYPW and CDR2 is LRSPGD (reference sequence). J lost 6 bases, V lost 0 bases, and 6 bases had no gene match. The DNA read from the CDR3 is TGCACCTGCAGTGCAGAAAGAGACTGGGGGAGTGCT. This codes for CTCSAERDWGSA. The whole CDR3 is CTCSAERDWGSAEQFF.

This clone was observed a handful of times. Genes and germline come from the mouse. The CDR3 end falls 4 residues outside the read, so it is completed with the germline J gene. This chain joins TRBV13-3 and TRBJ2-5; TRBD1 is a possible D gene (6 bases). V was pared by 2 bases and J by 2 bases, with 9 bases between. From germline, CDR1 is NNHDY and CDR2 SYVADS. The CDR3 has 14 residues. The part of the CDR3 DNA that was read is TGTGCCAGCAGTGAAGGACAGTTCCAAGAC. Protein product: CASSEGQFQD. The full CDR3 sequence reads CASSEGQFQDTQYF.

About this clone itself: Gene names denote mouse genes. From the germline J gene comes the end of the CDR3, since the read stops 4 residues before it. The V and J genes are TRBV1 and TRBJ1-1; 10 positions agree with TRBD1. The germline V gene encodes CDR1 NSQYPW and CDR2 LRSPGD (reference sequence). CDR3 length: 16 amino acids. The CDR3 here is CTCSAFSRDRGPEVFF. The sequenced CDR3 bases are TGCACCTGCAGTGCCTTTTCCCGGGACAGGGGACCA.

With regard to this clone: Mouse gene names and germline throughout. The missing CDR3 end, 4 residues past where the read stops, is filled in from the germline J gene. The V gene is TRBV1, the J gene TRBJ2-4; D is perhaps TRBD2 (5 bases). The CDR3 is 13 residues long. V gave up 5 bases and J gave up 1 base, with 7 bases separating them. In germline, CDR1 is NSQYPW, CDR2 LRSPGD (reference sequence). The CDR3 here is CTCSKLGQNTLYF. The CDR3 DNA, read in part, is TGCACCTGCAGTAAACTGGGTCAAAAC.

A word on this clone: Gene names denote mouse genes. The CDR3 end lies 4 residues beyond the end of the read and is filled in from the germline J gene. The chain carries TRBV13-3 and TRBJ1-1, with TRBD1 identical over 9 bases. This CDR3 is built from 13 residues. Per the germline V gene, CDR1 is NNHDY and CDR2 is SYVADS. Incomplete CDR3 DNA: TGTGCCAGCAGCCCGGGACAGGGCGCA. Protein: CASSPGQGA. The CDR3 as a whole reads CASSPGQGAEVFF.

Concerning this clone itself: The germline and genes are mouse ones. The read is 4 residues too short to cover the CDR3 end, so that end is filled in from the germline J gene. The chain joins TRBV13-3 to TRBJ2-7; TRBD1 agrees at 9 bases. Germline V lookup: CDR1 NNHDY, CDR2 SYVADS. This CDR3 contains 13 residues. The CDR3 spells CASRTGQGYEQYF. Partial CDR3 DNA: TGTGCCAGCAGGACGGGACAGGGTTAT.

There are a few counts of this clone. Germline and genes: mouse. Read data end 4 residues before the CDR3 end; the end is taken from the germline J gene. The chain recombines TRBV29 with TRBJ1-4, with 7 bases matching TRBD1. After removal of 0 bases from V and 4 bases from J, the junction contained 2 bases not matched to a gene. This CDR3 spans 15 amino acids. Germline V gene data show CDR1 as MSHET and CDR2 as SYDVDS. The part of the CDR3 DNA that was read is TGTGCTAGCAGTTTATCCGGGACAGTCAACGAA. It specifies CASSLSGTVNE. The whole CDR3 sequence is CASSLSGTVNERLFF.

With respect to this clone: Mouse names are used for the genes. The read gets to within 4 residues of the CDR3 end, and the germline J gene fills in the rest. The chain recombines TRBV13-3 with TRBJ2-4; TRBD2 matches at 9 bases. Germline CDR1 reads NNHDY; CDR2 reads SYVADS. This CDR3 is built from 16 residues. Germline trimming cut 1 base from V and 2 bases from J; bases unmatched to any gene: 5. The CDR3 reads CASSDLGGPVQNTLYF. The sequenced CDR3 bases are TGTGCCAGCAGTGATTTGGGGGGGCCTGTTCAAAAC.

Note on this clone: The gene names here belong to mouse. The covered CDR3 bases are TGTGCCAGCAGTGAATCCAGTAGGGGAGAC. As protein: CASSESSRGD. The whole CDR3 protein reads CASSESSRGDTQYF. The chain couples TRBV13-3 to TRBJ2-5, with TRBD1 as a possible D gene (5 bases). The CDR3 end is not reached by the read, which stops 4 residues before it; the germline J gene fills it in. This CDR3 is 14 amino acids long. Germline CDR1 and CDR2: NNHDY and SYVADS.

This clone was counted at least ten times. The gene symbols are mouse symbols. The read ends 4 residues shy of where the CDR3 ends; the end is completed using the germline J gene. The chain carries TRBV13-3 and TRBJ2-1; D possibly corresponds to TRBD1 (6 bases). The V end was cut by 5 bases, the J end by 0 bases, with 15 bases between. CDR3 size: 16 residues. Germline lookup yields CDR1 NNHDY and CDR2 SYVADS. The CDR3 bases that were read are TGTGCCAGCAGCACCGGACAGAAAAATAACTATGCT. Protein: CASSTGQKNNYA. The entire CDR3 sequence reads CASSTGQKNNYAEQFF.